Below are 2 T cell receptor beta chains sequenced from a single sample in a study of blood T cell repertoires in COVID-19. Some clones are missing from TCRdb's copy, which holds only in-frame ones; the method was immunoSEQ multiplex PCR. The profile shows more than 150,000 clones, 80% to 90% of them singletons. The sequencing input was peripheral blood. Source of these receptors: a woman aged 80 or over with COVID-19, enrolled during active disease.

The gene calls are TRBV28 and TRBJ2-1, with D tentatively TRBD2 (7 bases). V was trimmed by 3 bases and J by 14 bases, leaving 20 bases between them. CDR3 length: 14 amino acids. Germline V CDR1 and CDR2: MDHEN, SYDVKM. For the CDR3, the DNA is TGTGCCAGCAGTTTCGCCCACGGGGGGCGTCTTAAGTTCTTC. The encoded protein is CASSFAHGGRLKFF.

The V and J genes are TRBV11-3 and TRBJ2-7; the D is unclear. Germline V gene sequence: CDR1 SGHNT, CDR2 YENEEA. Trimming took off 2 bases at V and 6 bases at J, with 11 bases between the two ends. The CDR3 has 13 amino acids. In nucleotides, the CDR3 is TGTGCCAGCAGCTTAATCTCAGTTGGCGAGCAGTACTTC. Translated: CASSLISVGEQYF.